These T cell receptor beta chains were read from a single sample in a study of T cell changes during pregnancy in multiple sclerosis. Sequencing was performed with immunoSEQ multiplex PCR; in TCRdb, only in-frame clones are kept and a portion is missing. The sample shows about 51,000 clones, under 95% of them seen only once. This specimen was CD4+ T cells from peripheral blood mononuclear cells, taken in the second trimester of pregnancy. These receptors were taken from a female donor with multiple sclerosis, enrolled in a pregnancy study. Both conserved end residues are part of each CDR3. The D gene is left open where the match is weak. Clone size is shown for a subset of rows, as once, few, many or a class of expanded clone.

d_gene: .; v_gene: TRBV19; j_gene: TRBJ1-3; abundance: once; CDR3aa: CASLTGDTRRDTIYF; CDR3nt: TGTGCCAGTTTAACCGGGGACACGAGAAGGGACACCATATATTTT
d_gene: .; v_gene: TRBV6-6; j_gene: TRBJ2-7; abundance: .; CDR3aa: CASSRGLRVYEQYF; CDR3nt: TGTGCCAGCAGCCGGGGGTTACGGGTTTACGAGCAGTACTTC
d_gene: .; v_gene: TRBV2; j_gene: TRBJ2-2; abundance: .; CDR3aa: CASSAHGGLGTGELFF; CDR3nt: TGTGCCAGCAGTGCCCATGGGGGACTCGGCACCGGGGAGCTGTTTTTT
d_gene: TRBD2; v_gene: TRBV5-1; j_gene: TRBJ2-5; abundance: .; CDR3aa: CASSFRLAGEIRTQYF; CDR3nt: TGCGCCAGCAGCTTTAGGCTAGCGGGGGAGATAAGGACCCAGTACTTC
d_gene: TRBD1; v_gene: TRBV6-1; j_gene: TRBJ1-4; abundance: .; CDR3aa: CASRDRATEKLFF; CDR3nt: TGTGCCAGCAGGGACAGGGCTACTGAAAAACTGTTTTTT
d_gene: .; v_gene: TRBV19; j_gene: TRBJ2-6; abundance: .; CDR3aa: CASSIEGRTGANVLTF; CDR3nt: TGTGCCAGTAGTATCGAGGGGAGGACTGGGGCCAACGTCCTGACTTTC
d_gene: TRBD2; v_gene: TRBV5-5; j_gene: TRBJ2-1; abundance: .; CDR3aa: CASSSRLAGYNEQFF; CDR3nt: TGTGCCAGCAGCTCCAGACTAGCGGGGTACAATGAGCAGTTCTTC
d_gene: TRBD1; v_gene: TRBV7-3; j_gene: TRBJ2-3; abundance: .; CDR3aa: CASSRELTGGTDTQYF; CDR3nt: TGTGCCAGCAGCCGGGAACTGACAGGGGGCACAGATACGCAGTATTTT
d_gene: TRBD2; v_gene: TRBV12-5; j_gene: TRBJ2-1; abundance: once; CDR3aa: CASGLVVAGGPNEQFF; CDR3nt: TGTGCTAGTGGTTTGGTAGTAGCGGGGGGGCCGAATGAGCAGTTCTTC
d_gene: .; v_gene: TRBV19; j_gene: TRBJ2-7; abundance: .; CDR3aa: CASRPLGASYEQYF; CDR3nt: TGTGCCAGTAGACCCCTGGGGGCCTCCTACGAGCAGTACTTC
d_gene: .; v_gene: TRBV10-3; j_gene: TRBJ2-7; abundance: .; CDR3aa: CAISESGQGLTYEQYF; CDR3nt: TGTGCCATCAGTGAGTCGGGGCAGGGGCTCACCTACGAGCAGTACTTC
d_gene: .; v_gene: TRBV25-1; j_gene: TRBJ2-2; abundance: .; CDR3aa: CASRTSGVNTGELFF; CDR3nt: TGTGCCAGCAGAACCTCAGGGGTTAACACCGGGGAGCTGTTTTTT
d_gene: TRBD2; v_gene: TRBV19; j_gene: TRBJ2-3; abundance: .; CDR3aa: CASSINRGLATATDTQYF; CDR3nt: TGTGCCAGTAGTATAAACCGGGGACTAGCTACGGCAACAGATACGCAGTATTTT
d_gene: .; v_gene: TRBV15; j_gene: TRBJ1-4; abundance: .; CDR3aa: CATSSQGTTNEKLFF; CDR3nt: TGTGCCACCAGCAGCCAGGGGACAACTAATGAAAAACTGTTTTTT
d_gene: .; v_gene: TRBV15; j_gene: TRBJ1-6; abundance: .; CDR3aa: CATSRGETGNVSPLHF; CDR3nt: TGTGCCACCAGCAGAGGAGAGACTGGAAACGTTTCACCCCTCCACTTT
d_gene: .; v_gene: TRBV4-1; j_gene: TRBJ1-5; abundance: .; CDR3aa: CASSQDKGSGYNQPQHF; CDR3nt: TGCGCCAGCAGCCAAGACAAGGGCAGCGGATACAATCAGCCCCAGCATTTT
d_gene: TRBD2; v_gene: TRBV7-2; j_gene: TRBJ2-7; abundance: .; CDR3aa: CASSFQRGSYEQYF; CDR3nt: TGTGCCAGCAGCTTCCAGCGGGGATCCTACGAGCAGTACTTC
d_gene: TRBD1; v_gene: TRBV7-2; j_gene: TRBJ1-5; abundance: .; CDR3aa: CASSLTGANQPQHF; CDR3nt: TGTGCCAGCAGCTTGACAGGGGCTAATCAGCCCCAGCATTTT
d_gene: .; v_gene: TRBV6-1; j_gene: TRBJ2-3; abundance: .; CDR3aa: CASRWRGADTQYF; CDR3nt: TGTGCCAGCCGGTGGAGGGGAGCCGATACGCAGTATTTT
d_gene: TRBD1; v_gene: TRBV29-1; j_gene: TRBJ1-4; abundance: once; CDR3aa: CSTRQGASEKLFF; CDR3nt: TGCAGCACCAGACAGGGGGCTTCGGAAAAACTGTTTTTT
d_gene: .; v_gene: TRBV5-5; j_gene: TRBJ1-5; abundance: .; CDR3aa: CASSLRHSNQPQHF; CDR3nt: TGTGCCAGCAGCTTGCGACATAGCAATCAGCCCCAGCATTTT
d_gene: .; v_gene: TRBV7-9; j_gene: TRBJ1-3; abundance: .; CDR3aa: CASSFSTGGSGNTIYF; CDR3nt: TGTGCCAGCAGCTTCTCGACGGGAGGCTCTGGAAACACCATATATTTT
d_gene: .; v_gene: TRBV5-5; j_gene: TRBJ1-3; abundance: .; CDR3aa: CASSFISQAGGNTIYF; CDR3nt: TGTGCCAGCAGCTTTATTTCCCAGGCTGGCGGAAACACCATATATTTT
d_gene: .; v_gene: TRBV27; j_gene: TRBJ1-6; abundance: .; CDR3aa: CATREINSPLHF; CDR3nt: TGTGCCACCAGGGAGATTAATTCACCCCTCCACTTT
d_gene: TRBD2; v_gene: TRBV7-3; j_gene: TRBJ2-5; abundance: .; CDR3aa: CASSSSPGGAGSSQYF; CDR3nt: TGTGCCAGCAGCTCCTCACCCGGGGGGGCGGGGTCGAGCCAGTACTTC
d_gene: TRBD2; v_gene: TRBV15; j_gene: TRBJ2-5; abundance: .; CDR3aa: CATSNRGLAGQETQYF; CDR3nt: TGTGCCACCAGCAATAGGGGACTAGCGGGACAAGAGACCCAGTACTTC
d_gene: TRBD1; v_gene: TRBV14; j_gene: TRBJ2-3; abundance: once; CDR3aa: CASSQSGQGGTDTQYF; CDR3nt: TGTGCCAGCAGCCAGAGTGGACAGGGAGGCACAGATACGCAGTATTTT
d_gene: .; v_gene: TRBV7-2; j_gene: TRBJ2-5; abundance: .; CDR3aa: CASSFSTQETQYF; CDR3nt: TGTGCCAGCAGCTTCTCAACACAAGAGACCCAGTACTTC